A selection of T cell receptor beta chains follows, all from one sample in a study of graft-versus-host responses after intestinal transplantation. Repertoires were generated with immunoSEQ multiplex PCR, while TCRdb's copy carries only in-frame clones and drops some. The sample yields 75,000 to 90,000 clones, approximately 91% seen once. Which antigens these TCRs recognize remains unknown. Sample: unstimulated CD4+ T cells sorted from spleen or lymph node cells, taken before intestinal transplant. The source is a human donor who received an intestinal transplant. Both conserved end residues are part of each CDR3. A D gene is named only where the DNA matches it firmly. Size values are once, few and many counts, or a class for expanded clones, and some rows have none.

v_call: TRBV6-6
j_call: TRBJ1-2
clone_size: -
d_call: TRBD1
cdr3_aa: CASRDRDSGNYGYTF
cdr3_nt: TGTGCCAGCAGGGACCGGGACAGCGGTAACTATGGCTACACCTTC

v_call: TRBV30
j_call: TRBJ2-1
clone_size: -
d_call: -
cdr3_aa: CAWAPLANNEQFF
cdr3_nt: TGTGCCTGGGCCCCGTTAGCGAACAATGAGCAGTTCTTC

v_call: TRBV5-1
j_call: TRBJ2-7
clone_size: -
d_call: TRBD2
cdr3_aa: CASSLWTGAGGPYEQYF
cdr3_nt: TGCGCCAGCAGCTTGTGGACGGGGGCGGGGGGACCCTACGAGCAGTACTTC

v_call: TRBV7-8
j_call: TRBJ2-3
clone_size: -
d_call: -
cdr3_aa: CASSLDGGVTDTQYF
cdr3_nt: TGTGCCAGCAGCTTAGATGGAGGGGTGACGGATACGCAGTATTTT

v_call: TRBV7-6
j_call: TRBJ2-1
clone_size: -
d_call: -
cdr3_aa: CASSPTTYNEQFF
cdr3_nt: TGTGCCAGCAGTCCTACTACGTACAATGAGCAGTTCTTC

v_call: TRBV5-8
j_call: TRBJ1-5
clone_size: -
d_call: TRBD1
cdr3_aa: CASSLGQGDNSNQPQHF
cdr3_nt: TGTGCCAGCAGCTTGGGGCAGGGGGATAATAGCAATCAGCCCCAGCATTTT

v_call: TRBV7-3
j_call: TRBJ2-1
clone_size: -
d_call: TRBD2
cdr3_aa: CASSKRRTSGSEEFF
cdr3_nt: TGTGCCAGCAGCAAACGTAGGACTAGCGGGAGTGAGGAGTTCTTC

v_call: TRBV11-2
j_call: TRBJ2-5
clone_size: once
d_call: -
cdr3_aa: CASSLYQSRETQYF
cdr3_nt: TGTGCCAGCAGCTTATATCAGAGCAGGGAGACCCAGTACTTC

v_call: TRBV6-1
j_call: TRBJ1-2
clone_size: -
d_call: TRBD1
cdr3_aa: CASSEGQGANYGYTF
cdr3_nt: TGTGCCAGCAGTGAAGGACAGGGGGCAAACTATGGCTACACCTTC

v_call: TRBV19
j_call: TRBJ2-1
clone_size: -
d_call: TRBD2
cdr3_aa: CASSIGGSIYNEQFF
cdr3_nt: TGTGCCAGTAGTATAGGCGGGAGCATCTACAATGAGCAGTTCTTC

v_call: TRBV4-1
j_call: TRBJ2-5
clone_size: -
d_call: -
cdr3_aa: CASSPLFERAGVGETQYF
cdr3_nt: TGCGCCAGCAGCCCATTGTTCGAACGTGCAGGGGTAGGAGAGACCCAGTACTTC

v_call: TRBV28
j_call: TRBJ1-1
clone_size: -
d_call: TRBD1
cdr3_aa: CATRDSPTEAFF
cdr3_nt: TGTGCCACCCGGGACAGTCCCACTGAAGCTTTCTTT

v_call: TRBV5-1
j_call: TRBJ2-6
clone_size: -
d_call: TRBD2
cdr3_aa: CASSLAAGGAGANVLTF
cdr3_nt: TGCGCCAGCAGCTTGGCGGCGGGGGGGGCTGGGGCCAACGTCCTGACTTTC

v_call: TRBV4-1
j_call: TRBJ2-1
clone_size: -
d_call: TRBD2
cdr3_aa: CASSQLGTSGRNEQFF
cdr3_nt: TGCGCCAGCAGCCAATTAGGGACTAGCGGGAGAAATGAGCAGTTCTTC

v_call: TRBV5-4
j_call: TRBJ1-1
clone_size: -
d_call: -
cdr3_aa: CASSRGQLNTEAFF
cdr3_nt: TGTGCCAGCAGTCGCGGACAGCTGAACACTGAAGCTTTCTTT

v_call: TRBV27
j_call: TRBJ2-1
clone_size: -
d_call: -
cdr3_aa: CASRQAPASSPYNEQFF
cdr3_nt: TGTGCCAGCAGACAGGCCCCAGCGAGCTCGCCCTACAATGAGCAGTTCTTC

v_call: TRBV5-6
j_call: TRBJ1-1
clone_size: once
d_call: -
cdr3_aa: CASTPAGGMNTEAFF
cdr3_nt: TGTGCCAGCACCCCTGCGGGGGGGATGAACACTGAAGCTTTCTTT

v_call: TRBV28
j_call: TRBJ2-7
clone_size: -
d_call: -
cdr3_aa: CASSQNPRGEYF
cdr3_nt: TGTGCCAGCAGCCAGAACCCCAGGGGAGAGTACTTC

v_call: TRBV10-1
j_call: TRBJ1-1
clone_size: -
d_call: -
cdr3_aa: CASSESTVPGLNTEAFF
cdr3_nt: TGCGCCAGCAGTGAGTCGACAGTACCAGGGCTGAACACTGAAGCTTTCTTT

v_call: TRBV27
j_call: TRBJ2-7
clone_size: -
d_call: TRBD2
cdr3_aa: CASSFVGGSSYEQYF
cdr3_nt: TGTGCCAGCAGTTTCGTTGGCGGGAGTTCCTACGAGCAGTACTTC

v_call: TRBV29-1
j_call: TRBJ2-3
clone_size: -
d_call: TRBD1
cdr3_aa: CSVDGTVTRQGTQYF
cdr3_nt: TGCAGCGTCGACGGGACAGTCACGAGGCAGGGCACGCAGTATTTT

v_call: TRBV30
j_call: TRBJ2-1
clone_size: -
d_call: TRBD2
cdr3_aa: CAWTIAGAYNEQFF
cdr3_nt: TGTGCCTGGACAATAGCGGGGGCCTACAATGAGCAGTTCTTC

v_call: TRBV19
j_call: TRBJ1-2
clone_size: -
d_call: -
cdr3_aa: CASSIDRGAGYGYTF
cdr3_nt: TGTGCCAGTAGTATAGATCGGGGGGCAGGATATGGCTACACCTTC

v_call: TRBV5-1
j_call: TRBJ1-3
clone_size: -
d_call: TRBD1
cdr3_aa: CASSPDRGDRHTIYF
cdr3_nt: TGCGCCAGCAGCCCCGACAGGGGAGACAGGCACACCATATATTTT

v_call: TRBV28
j_call: TRBJ1-4
clone_size: -
d_call: -
cdr3_aa: CASGDSHSAKLFF
cdr3_nt: TGTGCCAGTGGCGACAGCCATTCAGCAAAACTGTTTTTT

v_call: TRBV9
j_call: TRBJ1-5
clone_size: -
d_call: -
cdr3_aa: CASSAPQGMVDQPQHF
cdr3_nt: TGTGCCAGCAGCGCCCCCCAGGGAATGGTCGATCAGCCCCAGCATTTT

v_call: TRBV7-8
j_call: TRBJ2-2
clone_size: -
d_call: TRBD1
cdr3_aa: CASSSRQGAGGELFF
cdr3_nt: TGTGCCAGCAGCTCCAGACAGGGGGCCGGCGGGGAGCTGTTTTTT

v_call: TRBV28
j_call: TRBJ2-1
clone_size: -
d_call: TRBD2
cdr3_aa: CASSFKASGREEQFF
cdr3_nt: TGTGCCAGCAGTTTTAAGGCTAGCGGGAGGGAAGAGCAGTTCTTC

v_call: TRBV28
j_call: TRBJ1-2
clone_size: -
d_call: -
cdr3_aa: CASSLKGSYGYTF
cdr3_nt: TGTGCCAGCAGTTTAAAGGGGTCTTATGGCTACACCTTC

v_call: TRBV6-6
j_call: TRBJ2-7
clone_size: few
d_call: -
cdr3_aa: CASRGGDRPYEQYF
cdr3_nt: TGTGCCAGCAGGGGGGGGGACAGGCCCTACGAGCAGTACTTC

v_call: TRBV2
j_call: TRBJ2-3
clone_size: -
d_call: -
cdr3_aa: CASSEVRGRTQYF
cdr3_nt: TGTGCCAGCAGTGAGGTTCGAGGCCGTACGCAGTATTTT

v_call: TRBV7-3
j_call: TRBJ2-2
clone_size: -
d_call: TRBD2
cdr3_aa: CASSSGLGNTGELFF
cdr3_nt: TGTGCCAGCAGCTCGGGACTAGGGAACACCGGGGAGCTGTTTTTT

v_call: TRBV15
j_call: TRBJ2-7
clone_size: -
d_call: -
cdr3_aa: CATSRGTEYEQYF
cdr3_nt: TGTGCCACCAGCAGAGGGACTGAGTACGAGCAGTACTTC

v_call: TRBV6-1
j_call: TRBJ1-2
clone_size: once
d_call: -
cdr3_aa: CASSVGSQSYGYTF
cdr3_nt: TGTGCCAGCAGTGTGGGCAGCCAATCATATGGCTACACCTTC

v_call: TRBV5-1
j_call: TRBJ2-4
clone_size: -
d_call: -
cdr3_aa: CASSLDFPGKLSLAKNIQYF
cdr3_nt: TGCGCCAGCAGCTTGGATTTTCCGGGGAAACTCTCTCTAGCCAAAAACATTCAGTACTTC

v_call: TRBV5-4
j_call: TRBJ2-7
clone_size: -
d_call: TRBD1
cdr3_aa: CASSFGQGLLGQYF
cdr3_nt: TGTGCCAGCAGCTTCGGACAGGGTTTGCTTGGGCAGTACTTC

v_call: TRBV27
j_call: TRBJ1-5
clone_size: -
d_call: TRBD1
cdr3_aa: CASSRTGGRQPQHF
cdr3_nt: TGTGCCAGCAGTCGGACAGGGGGACGTCAGCCCCAGCATTTT

v_call: TRBV7-9
j_call: TRBJ2-3
clone_size: few
d_call: -
cdr3_aa: CASSLTGGRPTDTQYF
cdr3_nt: TGTGCCAGCAGCTTAACCGGAGGGCGTCCCACAGATACGCAGTATTTT

v_call: TRBV9
j_call: TRBJ2-1
clone_size: -
d_call: TRBD1
cdr3_aa: CASSVEDRGRYNEQFF
cdr3_nt: TGTGCCAGCAGCGTAGAGGACAGGGGGCGGTACAATGAGCAGTTCTTC

v_call: TRBV4-1
j_call: TRBJ2-3
clone_size: -
d_call: -
cdr3_aa: CARKIAGSSTDTQYF
cdr3_nt: TGCGCCAGGAAAATAGCCGGATCTAGCACAGATACGCAGTATTTT

v_call: TRBV2
j_call: TRBJ2-3
clone_size: few
d_call: TRBD1
cdr3_aa: CASKPPGQGRSDTQYF
cdr3_nt: TGTGCCAGCAAGCCTCCGGGACAGGGTCGTTCAGATACGCAGTATTTT

v_call: TRBV7-9
j_call: TRBJ2-5
clone_size: -
d_call: -
cdr3_aa: CASTPPGTQETQYF
cdr3_nt: TGTGCCAGCACCCCCCCGGGGACTCAAGAGACCCAGTACTTC

v_call: TRBV10-2
j_call: TRBJ1-5
clone_size: -
d_call: -
cdr3_aa: CASSEKRVQDQPQHF
cdr3_nt: TGCGCCAGCAGTGAGAAAAGGGTACAGGATCAGCCCCAGCATTTT

v_call: TRBV5-6
j_call: TRBJ1-4
clone_size: -
d_call: -
cdr3_aa: CASSFLRGPDEKLFF
cdr3_nt: TGTGCCAGCAGCTTCCTCAGGGGACCAGATGAAAAACTGTTTTTT

v_call: TRBV7-3
j_call: TRBJ2-3
clone_size: -
d_call: TRBD2
cdr3_aa: CASSRGLGYTDTQYF
cdr3_nt: TGTGCCAGCAGCCGGGGACTAGGATACACAGATACGCAGTATTTT

v_call: TRBV2
j_call: TRBJ1-4
clone_size: -
d_call: -
cdr3_aa: CASSEAAGVGEKLFF
cdr3_nt: TGTGCCAGCAGTGAGGCGGCAGGGGTCGGTGAAAAACTGTTTTTT

v_call: TRBV30
j_call: TRBJ1-1
clone_size: -
d_call: TRBD1
cdr3_aa: CAWQLTGTAFF
cdr3_nt: TGTGCCTGGCAGTTGACAGGGACAGCTTTCTTT

v_call: TRBV10-3
j_call: TRBJ2-2
clone_size: -
d_call: TRBD2
cdr3_aa: CAISEGLAGPGELFF
cdr3_nt: TGTGCCATCAGCGAAGGACTAGCGGGACCCGGGGAGCTGTTTTTT